These T cell receptor beta chains were read from a single sample in a study of cytomegalovirus exposure and HLA in healthy donors. The repertoire was sequenced with immunoSEQ multiplex PCR; TCRdb's copy has only in-frame clones and lacks some. Seen here are around 190,000 clones, roughly 82% observed once, and the top ten hold about 0.5%. The sequencing sample was made of PBMCs. These TCRs come from a woman in her forties or fifties in good health and CMV-seronegative. Both conserved end residues are part of each CDR3. D genes are given only for firm matches. The size entry is marked missing in some rows and otherwise reads once, few, many or a size class.

d_call j_call clone_size v_call cdr3_aa cdr3_nt
TRBD2 TRBJ2-2 - TRBV5-1 CASSYLTSGGTTGELFF TGCGCCAGCAGCTATCTCACTAGCGGGGGCACCACCGGGGAGCTGTTTTTT
- TRBJ1-2 once TRBV30 CAWSVLGGRHF TGTGCCTGGAGTGTACTTGGAGGACGGCACTTC
- TRBJ2-1 - TRBV29-1 CSAGAREQFF TGCAGCGCTGGGGCGCGTGAGCAGTTCTTC
TRBD2 TRBJ2-2 - TRBV7-3 CASSYSGSGTGELFF TGTGCCAGCAGCTATAGCGGGAGCGGAACCGGGGAGCTGTTTTTT
- TRBJ2-5 - TRBV5-1 CASSLGPGQETQYF TGCGCCAGCAGCTTGGGCCCGGGTCAAGAGACCCAGTACTTC
TRBD2 TRBJ2-5 - TRBV14 CASSRQTSAETQYF TGTGCCAGCAGCCGGCAGACTAGCGCAGAGACCCAGTACTTC
- TRBJ2-7 once TRBV2 CASRDPGHNEQYF TGTGCCAGCAGGGACCCGGGACACAACGAGCAGTACTTC
- TRBJ1-3 - TRBV9 CASSVQGHSSGNTIYF TGTGCCAGCAGCGTACAGGGACATAGCTCTGGAAACACCATATATTTT
TRBD1 TRBJ2-5 - TRBV27 CASSPVPGQGQETQYF TGTGCCAGCAGTCCGGTGCCGGGACAGGGACAAGAGACCCAGTACTTC
TRBD2 TRBJ2-3 - TRBV5-4 CASTRTSGSSDTQYF TGTGCCAGCACCAGGACTAGCGGGAGTTCCGATACGCAGTATTTT
- TRBJ2-2 - TRBV4-1 CASSRWTGQNTGELFF TGCGCCAGCAGCCGTTGGACCGGACAGAACACCGGGGAGCTGTTTTTT
- TRBJ2-3 once TRBV2 CASSERDFTDTQYF TGTGCCAGCAGTGAAAGGGACTTCACAGATACGCAGTATTTT
TRBD2 TRBJ2-4 - TRBV19 CASSPGLAGGRLAKNIQYF TGTGCCAGTAGTCCGGGACTAGCGGGAGGCCGTTTAGCCAAAAACATTCAGTACTTC
- TRBJ1-3 - TRBV18 CASGAPSGNTIYF TGTGCCAGCGGGGCGCCTTCTGGAAACACCATATATTTT
- TRBJ1-5 - TRBV2 CASSRSVVTNQPQHF TGTGCCAGCAGCCGAAGCGTGGTAACCAATCAGCCCCAGCATTTT
- TRBJ2-7 - TRBV7-2 CASSPDRGLSYEQYF TGTGCCAGCAGCCCCGATCGCGGGCTCTCCTACGAGCAGTACTTC
TRBD2 TRBJ2-7 - TRBV28 CASSFFWTSGGQSSYEQYF TGTGCCAGCAGTTTCTTTTGGACTAGCGGGGGCCAGAGCTCCTACGAGCAGTACTTC
- TRBJ2-3 few TRBV9 CASSVVSSTDTQYF TGTGCCAGCAGCGTAGTGTCTAGCACAGATACGCAGTATTTT
- TRBJ1-5 once TRBV5-1 CASSLRGGGNQPQHF TGCGCCAGCAGCTTGCGGGGAGGGGGCAATCAGCCCCAGCATTTT
TRBD1 TRBJ2-1 once TRBV10-3 CAISGQGPETYNEQFF TGTGCCATCAGTGGACAGGGTCCCGAAACTTACAATGAGCAGTTCTTC
TRBD2 TRBJ2-7 - TRBV6-5 CASSLGGTTSYEQYF TGTGCCAGCAGCCTAGGTGGGACTACCTCCTACGAGCAGTACTTC
TRBD1 TRBJ2-2 - TRBV30 CAWSPWDRKNTGELFF TGTGCCTGGAGTCCTTGGGACAGAAAGAACACCGGGGAGCTGTTTTTT
- TRBJ1-5 few TRBV28 CASSDTGINQPQHF TGTGCCAGCAGTGACACAGGGATCAATCAGCCCCAGCATTTT
TRBD1 TRBJ1-1 - TRBV2 CAKRQGMNTEAFF TGTGCGAAAAGACAGGGCATGAACACTGAAGCTTTCTTT
TRBD2 TRBJ2-1 once TRBV2 CASSEASGAGYNEQFF TGTGCCAGCAGTGAAGCCAGCGGGGCCGGGTACAATGAGCAGTTCTTC
- TRBJ1-1 - TRBV6-5 CASYIGQGALKAFF TGTGCCAGCTATATCGGCCAGGGCGCTTTAAAGGCTTTCTTT
- TRBJ2-2 - TRBV7-3 CASSSLRNTGELFF TGTGCCAGCAGCTCCCTTCGTAATACCGGGGAGCTGTTTTTT
- TRBJ2-7 few TRBV25-1 CASTPTGTSYEQYF TGTGCCAGCACCCCGACAGGAACTTCCTACGAGCAGTACTTC
- TRBJ2-7 - TRBV6-6 CASRPTLASYEQYF TGTGCCAGCCGCCCTACACTAGCCTCCTACGAGCAGTACTTC
- TRBJ2-7 - TRBV5-1 CASSLNSLYSYEQYF TGCGCCAGCAGCTTGAACAGTTTGTACTCCTACGAGCAGTACTTC
- TRBJ2-6 - TRBV30 CAWSPWEVLGANVLTF TGTGCCTGGAGCCCTTGGGAGGTTTTGGGGGCCAACGTCCTGACTTTC
- TRBJ1-1 - TRBV7-9 CASSNERRGNTEAFF TGTGCCAGCAGCAACGAGAGGAGGGGGAACACTGAAGCTTTCTTT
- TRBJ2-3 - TRBV7-3 CASSLGGAGDTQYF TGTGCCAGCAGCTTAGGCGGGGCAGGAGATACGCAGTATTTT
TRBD2 TRBJ2-7 - TRBV6-5 CASSYFASGGGEQYF TGTGCCAGCAGTTACTTTGCTAGCGGGGGGGGAGAGCAGTACTTC
TRBD1 TRBJ2-5 - TRBV5-4 CASRTGTGYGETQYF TGTGCCAGCAGAACCGGGACAGGGTATGGAGAGACCCAGTACTTC
TRBD1 TRBJ2-3 - TRBV5-3 CARSPRQGPNTDTQYF TGTGCCAGAAGCCCCCGACAGGGTCCCAACACAGATACGCAGTATTTT
- TRBJ2-5 - TRBV29-1 CSARGQETQYF TGCAGCGCCAGGGGCCAAGAGACCCAGTACTTC
- TRBJ1-3 - TRBV11-2 CASSPIRVGHGNTIYF TGTGCCAGCAGCCCCATCAGGGTCGGACATGGAAACACCATATATTTT
- TRBJ1-3 - TRBV7-2 CASSQQGGNTIYF TGTGCCAGCAGCCAACAGGGAGGAAACACCATATATTTT
TRBD2 TRBJ2-7 - TRBV19 CASSFKATSGGYPPYEQYF TGTGCCAGTAGTTTCAAGGCGACTAGCGGGGGGTACCCGCCCTACGAGCAGTACTTC
TRBD1 TRBJ1-1 once TRBV28 CASATGGTEAFF TGTGCCAGCGCAACAGGGGGGACTGAAGCTTTCTTT
- TRBJ1-2 - TRBV28 CASSLKGYGYTF TGTGCCAGCAGTTTAAAGGGGTATGGCTACACCTTC